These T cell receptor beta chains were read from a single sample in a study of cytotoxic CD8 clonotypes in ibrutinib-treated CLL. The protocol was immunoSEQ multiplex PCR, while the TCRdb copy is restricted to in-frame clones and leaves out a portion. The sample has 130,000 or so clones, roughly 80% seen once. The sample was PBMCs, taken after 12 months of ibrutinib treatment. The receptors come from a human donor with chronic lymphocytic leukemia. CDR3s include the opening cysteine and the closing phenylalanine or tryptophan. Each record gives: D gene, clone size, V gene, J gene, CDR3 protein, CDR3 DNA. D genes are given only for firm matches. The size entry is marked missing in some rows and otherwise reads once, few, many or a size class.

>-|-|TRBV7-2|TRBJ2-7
CASSFLYGAANNYEQYF
TGTGCCAGCAGCTTTTTGTATGGCGCGGCCAACAACTACGAGCAGTACTTC
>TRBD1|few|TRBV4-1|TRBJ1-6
CASSQPTRDRGSPLHF
TGCGCCAGCAGCCAACCAACCCGGGACAGGGGTTCACCCCTCCACTTT
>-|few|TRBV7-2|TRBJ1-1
CASRRTGTEAFF
TGTGCCAGCAGACGGACTGGGACGGAAGCTTTCTTT
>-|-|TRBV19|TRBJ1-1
CASSINLLLPGEAFF
TGTGCCAGTAGTATCAATCTTTTGCTGCCTGGTGAAGCTTTCTTT
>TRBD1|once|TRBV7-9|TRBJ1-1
CASSFLGQGVTEAFF
TGTGCCAGCAGCTTCCTGGGACAGGGGGTAACTGAAGCTTTCTTT
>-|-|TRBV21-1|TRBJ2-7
CASSRGQGLHEQYF
TGTGCCAGCAGCAGGGGGCAGGGTCTCCACGAGCAGTACTTC
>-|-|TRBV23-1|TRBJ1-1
CASSQSLILVTEAFF
TGCGCCAGCAGTCAATCGTTAATTTTGGTCACTGAAGCTTTCTTT
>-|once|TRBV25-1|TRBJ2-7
CASFGGYEQYF
TGTGCCAGCTTTGGCGGCTACGAGCAGTACTTC
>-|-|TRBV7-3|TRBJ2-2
CASSLYGARTGELFF
TGTGCCAGCAGCTTATATGGGGCACGGACCGGGGAGCTGTTTTTT
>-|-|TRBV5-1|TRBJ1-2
CASSLDVNYGYTF
TGCGCCAGCAGCTTGGATGTTAACTATGGCTACACCTTC
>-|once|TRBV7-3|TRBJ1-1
CASSPNAFDTEAFF
TGTGCCAGCAGCCCCAACGCGTTCGACACTGAAGCTTTCTTT
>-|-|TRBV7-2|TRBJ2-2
CASSLELGTVFF
TGTGCCAGCAGCTTAGAGCTAGGAACGGTGTTTTTT
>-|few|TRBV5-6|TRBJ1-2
CASRSRVTLVHGYTF
TGTGCCAGCAGGTCCAGGGTTACTCTCGTACATGGCTACACCTTC
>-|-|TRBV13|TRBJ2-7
CASSPVGHPGEQYF
TGTGCCAGCAGCCCGGTGGGACACCCAGGGGAGCAGTACTTC
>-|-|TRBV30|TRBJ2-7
CAWSPSGHYEQYF
TGTGCCTGGAGCCCCAGCGGACACTACGAGCAGTACTTC
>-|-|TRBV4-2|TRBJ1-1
CASSQDWGGEAFF
TGTGCCAGCAGCCAAGATTGGGGGGGTGAAGCTTTCTTT
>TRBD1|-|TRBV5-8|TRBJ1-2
CASSLRDRGIGYTF
TGTGCCAGCAGCCTCCGGGACAGGGGCATCGGCTACACCTTC
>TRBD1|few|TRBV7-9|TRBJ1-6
CASSLAKTGGVGSPLHF
TGTGCCAGCAGCTTAGCGAAGACAGGGGGGGTGGGTTCACCCCTCCACTTT
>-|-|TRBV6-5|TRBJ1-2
CASSYSRGSGYTF
TGTGCCAGCAGTTACTCTCGGGGAAGTGGCTACACCTTC
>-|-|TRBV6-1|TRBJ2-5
CASSEIGGRQETQYF
TGTGCCAGCAGTGAAATCGGGGGACGCCAAGAGACCCAGTACTTC
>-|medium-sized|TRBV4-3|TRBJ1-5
CASSQDGNSNQPQHF
TGCGCCAGCAGCCAAGACGGCAATAGCAATCAGCCCCAGCATTTT
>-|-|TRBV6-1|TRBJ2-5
CASSEALKGLFHSKYQETQYF
TGTGCCAGCAGTGAAGCGCTAAAGGGGTTGTTTCATTCAAAATACCAAGAGACCCAGTACTTC
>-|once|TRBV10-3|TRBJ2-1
CAISSLNEQFF
TGTGCCATTTCGTCCCTGAATGAGCAGTTCTTC
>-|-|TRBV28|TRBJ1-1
CASSRAVAYEAFF
TGTGCCAGCAGTAGAGCGGTGGCATATGAAGCTTTCTTT
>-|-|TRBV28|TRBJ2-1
CASSDLFEQFF
TGTGCCAGCAGTGATCTGTTTGAGCAGTTCTTC
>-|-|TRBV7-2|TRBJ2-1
CASSLVLLNEQFF
TGTGCCAGCAGCTTGGTTCTTCTCAATGAGCAGTTCTTC